This TCR beta chain was found in a study of T cells of healthy individuals. TCRdb fed the 5' RACE reads into MiXCR, producing one record per CDR3 protein. The table has about 41,000 distinct CDR3 sequences, about 4.2% seen once. This clonotype was seen ten or more times. This receptor was taken from a human donor in good health.

The CDR3 DNA follows: TGCAGTGCTACGCTAGCGGGCACAGATACGCAGTATTTT. Protein sequence: CSATLAGTDTQYF. This chain joins TRBV20-1 and TRBJ2-3; 7 nucleotides line up with TRBD2. Germline trimming cut 4 bases from V and 1 base from J; bases unmatched to any gene: 2. The CDR3 contains 13 residues. Germline lookup yields CDR1 DFQATT and CDR2 SNEGSKA (reference sequence).